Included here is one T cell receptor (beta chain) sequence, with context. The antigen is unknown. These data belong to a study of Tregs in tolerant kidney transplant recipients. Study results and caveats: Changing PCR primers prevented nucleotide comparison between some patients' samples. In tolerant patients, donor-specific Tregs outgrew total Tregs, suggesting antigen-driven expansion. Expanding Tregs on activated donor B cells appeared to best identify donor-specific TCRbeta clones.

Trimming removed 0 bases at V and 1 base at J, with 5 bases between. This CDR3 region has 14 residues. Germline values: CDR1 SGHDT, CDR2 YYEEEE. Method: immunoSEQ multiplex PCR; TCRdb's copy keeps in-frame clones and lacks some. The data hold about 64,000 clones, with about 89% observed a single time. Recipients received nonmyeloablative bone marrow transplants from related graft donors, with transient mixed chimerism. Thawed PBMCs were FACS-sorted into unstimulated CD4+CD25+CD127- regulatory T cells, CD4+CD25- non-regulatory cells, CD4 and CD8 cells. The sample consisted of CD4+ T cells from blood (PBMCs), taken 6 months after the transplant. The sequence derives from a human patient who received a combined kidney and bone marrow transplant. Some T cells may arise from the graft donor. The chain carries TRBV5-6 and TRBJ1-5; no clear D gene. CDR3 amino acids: CASSLGHSNQPQHF. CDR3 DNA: TGTGCCAGCAGCTTGGGACACAGCAATCAGCCCCAGCATTTT. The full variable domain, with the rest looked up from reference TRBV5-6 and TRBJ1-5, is DAGVTQSPTHLIKTRGQQVTLRCSPKSGHDTVSWYQQALGQGPQFIFQYYEEEERQRGNFPDRFSGHQFPNYSSELNVNALLLGDSALYLCASSLGHSNQPQHFGDGTRLSIL.